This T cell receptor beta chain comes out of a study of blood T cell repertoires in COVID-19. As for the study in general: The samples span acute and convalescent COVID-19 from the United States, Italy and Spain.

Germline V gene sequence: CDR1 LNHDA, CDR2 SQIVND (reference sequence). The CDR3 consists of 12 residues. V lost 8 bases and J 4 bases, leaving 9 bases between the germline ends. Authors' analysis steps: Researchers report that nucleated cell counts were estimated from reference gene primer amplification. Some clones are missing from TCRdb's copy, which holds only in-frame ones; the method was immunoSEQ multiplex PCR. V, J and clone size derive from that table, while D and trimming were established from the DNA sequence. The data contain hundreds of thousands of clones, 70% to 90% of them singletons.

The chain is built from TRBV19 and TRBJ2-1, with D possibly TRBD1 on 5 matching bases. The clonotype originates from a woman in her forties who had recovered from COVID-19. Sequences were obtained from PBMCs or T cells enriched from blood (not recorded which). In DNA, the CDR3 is TGTGCCAGTCAGGGTCGGTACAATGAGCAGTTCTTC. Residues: CASQGRYNEQFF.